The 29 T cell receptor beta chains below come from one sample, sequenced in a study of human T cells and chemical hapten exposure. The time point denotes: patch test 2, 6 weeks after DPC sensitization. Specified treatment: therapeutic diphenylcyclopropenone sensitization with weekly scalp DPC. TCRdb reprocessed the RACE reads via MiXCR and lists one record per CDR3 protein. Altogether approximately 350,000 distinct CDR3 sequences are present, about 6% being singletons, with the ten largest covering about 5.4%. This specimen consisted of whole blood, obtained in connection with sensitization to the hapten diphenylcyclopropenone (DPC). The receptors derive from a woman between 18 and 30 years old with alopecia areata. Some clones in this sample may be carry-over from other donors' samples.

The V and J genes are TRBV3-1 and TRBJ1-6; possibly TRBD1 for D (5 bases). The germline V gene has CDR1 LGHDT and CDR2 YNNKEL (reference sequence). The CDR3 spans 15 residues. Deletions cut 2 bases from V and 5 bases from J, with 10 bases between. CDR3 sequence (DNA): TGTGCCAGCAGCCAAAGAAGACAGAATAATTCACCCCTCCACTTT. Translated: CASSQRRQNNSPLHF.

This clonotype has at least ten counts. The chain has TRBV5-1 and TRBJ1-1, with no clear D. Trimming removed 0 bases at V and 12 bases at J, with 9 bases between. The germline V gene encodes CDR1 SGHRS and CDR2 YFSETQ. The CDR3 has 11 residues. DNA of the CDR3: TGCGCCAGCAGCTTGGGAGGGTTGTCTTTCTTT. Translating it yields CASSLGGLSFF.

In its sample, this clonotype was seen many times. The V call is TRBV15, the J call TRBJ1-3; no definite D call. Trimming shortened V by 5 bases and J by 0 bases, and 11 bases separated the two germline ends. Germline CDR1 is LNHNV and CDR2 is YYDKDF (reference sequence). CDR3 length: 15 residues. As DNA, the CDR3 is TGTGCCACCAGCCCGGACGGAATCTCTGGAAACACCATATATTTT. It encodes CATSPDGISGNTIYF. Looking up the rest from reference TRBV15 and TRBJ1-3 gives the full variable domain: DAMVIQNPRYQVTQFGKPVTLSCSQTLNHNVMYWYQQKSSQAPKLLFHYYDKDFNNEADTPDNFQSRRPNTSFCFLDIRSPGLGDTAMYLCATSPDGISGNTIYFGEGSWLTVV.

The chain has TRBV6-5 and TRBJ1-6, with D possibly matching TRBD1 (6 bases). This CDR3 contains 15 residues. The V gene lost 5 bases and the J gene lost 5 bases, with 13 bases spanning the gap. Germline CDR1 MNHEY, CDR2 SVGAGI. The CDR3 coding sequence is TGTGCCAGCAGTCCCGGGACAAGCAATAATTCACCCCTCCACTTT. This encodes CASSPGTSNNSPLHF.

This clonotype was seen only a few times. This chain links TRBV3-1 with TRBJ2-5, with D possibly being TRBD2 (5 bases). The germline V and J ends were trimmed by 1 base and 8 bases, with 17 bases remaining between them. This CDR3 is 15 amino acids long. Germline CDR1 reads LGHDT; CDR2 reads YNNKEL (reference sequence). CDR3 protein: CASSQGIFYSDTQYF. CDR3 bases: TGTGCCAGCAGCCAAGGGATTTTCTATAGCGACACCCAGTACTTC.

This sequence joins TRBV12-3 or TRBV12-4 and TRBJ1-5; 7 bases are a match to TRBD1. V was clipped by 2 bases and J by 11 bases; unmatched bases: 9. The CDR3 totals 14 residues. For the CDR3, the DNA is TGTGCCAGCAGTTTACAGGGGGGAGACTTGGCCCAGCATTTT. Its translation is CASSLQGGDLAQHF.

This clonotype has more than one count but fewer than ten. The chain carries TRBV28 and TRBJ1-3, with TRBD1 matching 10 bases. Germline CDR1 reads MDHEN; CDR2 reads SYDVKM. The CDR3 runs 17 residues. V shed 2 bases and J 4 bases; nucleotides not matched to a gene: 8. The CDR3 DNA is TGTGCCAGCAGTTTACAGGTTGGACAGGGGGACGGAAACACCATATATTTT. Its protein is CASSLQVGQGDGNTIYF.

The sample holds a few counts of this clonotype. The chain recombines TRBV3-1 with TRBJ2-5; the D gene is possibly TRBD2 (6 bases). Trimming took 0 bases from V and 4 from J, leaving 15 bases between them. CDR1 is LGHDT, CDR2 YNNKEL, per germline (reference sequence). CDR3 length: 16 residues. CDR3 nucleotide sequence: TGTGCCAGCAGCCAAGATAGACTAAGGGGAGGAGAGACCCAGTACTTC. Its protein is CASSQDRLRGGETQYF.

DNA of the CDR3: TGCGCCAGCAGCTTCCCCCAAACTAGCGGGGGCTCCTACAATGAGCAGTTCTTC. This encodes CASSFPQTSGGSYNEQFF. The V and J genes are TRBV5-1 and TRBJ2-1; 11 positions match TRBD2. This CDR3 region has 18 residues. In germline, CDR1 is SGHRS, CDR2 YFSETQ. V lost 2 bases and J lost 0; bases outside the gene matches: 7.

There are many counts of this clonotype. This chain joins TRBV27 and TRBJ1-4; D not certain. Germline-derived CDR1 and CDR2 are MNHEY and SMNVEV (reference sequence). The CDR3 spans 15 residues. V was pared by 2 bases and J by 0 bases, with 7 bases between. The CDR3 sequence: CASSLGPATNEKLFF. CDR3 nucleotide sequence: TGTGCCAGCAGTTTAGGCCCTGCAACTAATGAAAAACTGTTTTTT.

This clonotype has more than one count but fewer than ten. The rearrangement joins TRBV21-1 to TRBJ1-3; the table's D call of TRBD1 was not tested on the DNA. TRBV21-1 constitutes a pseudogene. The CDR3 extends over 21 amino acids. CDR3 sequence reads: CASSNCQGTPTPYRSGNTIYF. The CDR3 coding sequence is TGTGCCAGCAGCAACTGCCAAGGAACTCCTACCCCCTACAGGTCTGGAAACACCATATATTTT.

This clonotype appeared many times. The CDR3 DNA is TGTGCCAGCAGCCTTTACGAGGTGAACACTGAAGCTTTCTTT. Residues: CASSLYEVNTEAFF. The chain couples TRBV5-5 to TRBJ1-1; D is undetermined. In germline, CDR1 is SGHKS, CDR2 YYEKEE (reference sequence). V gave up 4 bases and J gave up 0 bases, with 10 bases separating them. CDR3 size: 14 residues.

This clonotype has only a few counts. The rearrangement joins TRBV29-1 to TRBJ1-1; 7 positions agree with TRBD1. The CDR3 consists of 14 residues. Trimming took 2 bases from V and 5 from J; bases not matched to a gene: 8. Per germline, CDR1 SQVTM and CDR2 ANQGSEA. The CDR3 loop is CSVEYRGSGTEAFF. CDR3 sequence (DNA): TGCAGCGTTGAATACAGGGGCTCCGGGACTGAAGCTTTCTTT.

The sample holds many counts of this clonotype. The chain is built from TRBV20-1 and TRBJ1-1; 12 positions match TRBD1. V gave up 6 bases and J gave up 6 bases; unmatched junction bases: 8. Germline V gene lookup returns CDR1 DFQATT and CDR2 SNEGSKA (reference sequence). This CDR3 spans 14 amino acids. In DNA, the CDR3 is TGCAGTGCACCGGGACAGGGGGCATGGGCTGAAGCTTTCTTT. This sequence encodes CSAPGQGAWAEAFF.

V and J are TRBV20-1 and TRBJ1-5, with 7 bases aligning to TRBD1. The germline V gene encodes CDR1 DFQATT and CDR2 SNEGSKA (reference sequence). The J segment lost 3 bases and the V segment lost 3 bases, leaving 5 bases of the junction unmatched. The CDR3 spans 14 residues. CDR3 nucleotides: TGCAGTGCTAGTCGTGACAGGGCCAATCAGCCCCAGCATTTT. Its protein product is CSASRDRANQPQHF.

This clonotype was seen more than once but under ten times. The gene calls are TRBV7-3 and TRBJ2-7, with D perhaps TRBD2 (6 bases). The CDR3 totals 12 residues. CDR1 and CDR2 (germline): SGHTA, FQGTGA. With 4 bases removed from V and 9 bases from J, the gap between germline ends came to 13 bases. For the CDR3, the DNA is TGTGCCAGCAGCTCCGCCGGGACTGCGCAGTACTTC. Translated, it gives CASSSAGTAQYF.

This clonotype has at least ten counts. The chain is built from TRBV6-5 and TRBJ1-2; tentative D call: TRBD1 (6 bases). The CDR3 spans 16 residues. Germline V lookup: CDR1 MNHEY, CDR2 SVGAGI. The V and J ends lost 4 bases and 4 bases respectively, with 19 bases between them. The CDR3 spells CASSSNDRLGIYGYTF. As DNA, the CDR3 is TGTGCCAGCAGTTCCAACGACAGGCTGGGGATCTATGGCTACACCTTC.

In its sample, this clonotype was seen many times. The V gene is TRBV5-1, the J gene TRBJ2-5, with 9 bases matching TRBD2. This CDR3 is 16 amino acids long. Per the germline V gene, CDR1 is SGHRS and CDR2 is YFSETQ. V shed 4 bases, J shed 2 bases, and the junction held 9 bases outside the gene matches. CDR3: CASSRSAGGAQETQYF. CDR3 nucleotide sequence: TGCGCCAGCAGCCGATCAGCGGGGGGCGCACAAGAGACCCAGTACTTC.

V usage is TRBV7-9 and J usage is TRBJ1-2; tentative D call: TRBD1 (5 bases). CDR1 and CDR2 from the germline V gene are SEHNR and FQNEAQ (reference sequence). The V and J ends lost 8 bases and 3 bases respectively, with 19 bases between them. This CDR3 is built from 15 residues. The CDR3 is CASAISLQGDYGYTF. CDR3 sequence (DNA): TGTGCCAGCGCCATTTCACTTCAAGGGGACTATGGCTACACCTTC.

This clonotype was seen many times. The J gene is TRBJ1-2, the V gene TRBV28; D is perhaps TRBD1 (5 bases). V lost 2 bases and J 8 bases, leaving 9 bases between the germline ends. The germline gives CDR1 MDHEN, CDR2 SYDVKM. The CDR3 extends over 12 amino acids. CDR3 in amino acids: CASSLGGEGYTF. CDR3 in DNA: TGTGCCAGCAGTTTAGGGGGGGAAGGCTACACCTTC.

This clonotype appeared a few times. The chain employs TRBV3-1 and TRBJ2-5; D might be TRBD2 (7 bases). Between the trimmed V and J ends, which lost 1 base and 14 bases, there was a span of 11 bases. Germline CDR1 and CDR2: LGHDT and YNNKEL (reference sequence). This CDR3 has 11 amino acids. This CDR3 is CASSQGEGDYF. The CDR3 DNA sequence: TGTGCCAGCAGCCAAGGGGAGGGGGATTACTTC.

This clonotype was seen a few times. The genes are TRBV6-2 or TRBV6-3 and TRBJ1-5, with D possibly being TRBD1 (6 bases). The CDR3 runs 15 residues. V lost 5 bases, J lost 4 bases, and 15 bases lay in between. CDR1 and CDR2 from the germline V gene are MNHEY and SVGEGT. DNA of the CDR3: TGTGCCAGCAGTGAGCACCGGGACATAAATCAGCCCCAGCATTTT. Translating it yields CASSEHRDINQPQHF.

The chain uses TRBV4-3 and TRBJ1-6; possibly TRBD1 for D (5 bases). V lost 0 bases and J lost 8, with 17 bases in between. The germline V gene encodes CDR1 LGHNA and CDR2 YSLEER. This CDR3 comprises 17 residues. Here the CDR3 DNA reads TGCGCCAGCAGCCAAGATTCGGTCGGGGGTCAATATTCACCCCTCCACTTT. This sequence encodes CASSQDSVGGQYSPLHF.

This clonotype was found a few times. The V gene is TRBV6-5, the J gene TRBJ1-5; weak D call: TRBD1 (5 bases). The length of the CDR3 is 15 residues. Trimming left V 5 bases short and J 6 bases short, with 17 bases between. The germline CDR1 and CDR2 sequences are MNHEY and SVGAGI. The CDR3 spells CASSNTEGPGQPQHF. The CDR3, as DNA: TGTGCCAGCAGTAACACAGAGGGGCCGGGTCAGCCCCAGCATTTT.

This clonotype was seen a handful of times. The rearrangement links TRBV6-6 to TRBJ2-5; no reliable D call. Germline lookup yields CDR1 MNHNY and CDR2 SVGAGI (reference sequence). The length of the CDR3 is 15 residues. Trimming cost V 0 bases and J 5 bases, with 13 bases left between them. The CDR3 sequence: CASSYSILQTETQYF. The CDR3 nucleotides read TGTGCCAGCAGTTACTCGATACTCCAAACGGAGACCCAGTACTTC.

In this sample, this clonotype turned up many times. CDR3 DNA: TGTGCCAGCACCCTTGACAGGGGTGGCTACACCTTC. Residues: CASTLDRGGYTF. This chain uses TRBV11-2 with TRBJ1-2, with 8 nucleotides matching TRBD1. Germline trimming cut 7 bases from V and 7 bases from J; bases unmatched to any gene: 5. Germline V gene sequence: CDR1 SGHAT, CDR2 FQNNGV. This CDR3 comprises 12 residues. The full variable domain, with the rest looked up from reference TRBV11-2 and TRBJ1-2, is EAGVAQSPRYKIIEKRQSVAFWCNPISGHATLYWYQQILGQGPKLLIQFQNNGVVDDSQLPKDRFSAERLKGVDSTLKIQPAKLEDSAVYLCASTLDRGGYTFGSGTRLTVV.

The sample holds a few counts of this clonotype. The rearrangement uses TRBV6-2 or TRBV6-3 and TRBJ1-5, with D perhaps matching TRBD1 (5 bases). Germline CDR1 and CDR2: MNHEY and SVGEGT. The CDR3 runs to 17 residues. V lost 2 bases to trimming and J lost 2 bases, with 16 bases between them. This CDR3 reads CASSYGTGTPGNQPQHF. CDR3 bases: TGTGCCAGCAGTTACGGCACCGGGACCCCTGGCAATCAGCCCCAGCATTTT.

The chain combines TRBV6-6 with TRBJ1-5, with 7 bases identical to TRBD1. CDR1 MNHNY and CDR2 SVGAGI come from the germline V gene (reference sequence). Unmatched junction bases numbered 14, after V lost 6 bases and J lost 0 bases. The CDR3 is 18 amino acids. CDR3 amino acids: CASSRNPQTGHSNQPQHF. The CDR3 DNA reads TGTGCCAGCAGCCGCAATCCTCAGACAGGGCATAGCAATCAGCCCCAGCATTTT.

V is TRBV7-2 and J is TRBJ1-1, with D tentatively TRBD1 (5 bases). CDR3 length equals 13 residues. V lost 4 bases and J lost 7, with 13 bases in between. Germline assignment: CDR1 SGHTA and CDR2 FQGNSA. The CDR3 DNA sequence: TGTGCCAGCAGCTCCATCAATGGGGGTGAAGCTTTCTTT. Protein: CASSSINGGEAFF.